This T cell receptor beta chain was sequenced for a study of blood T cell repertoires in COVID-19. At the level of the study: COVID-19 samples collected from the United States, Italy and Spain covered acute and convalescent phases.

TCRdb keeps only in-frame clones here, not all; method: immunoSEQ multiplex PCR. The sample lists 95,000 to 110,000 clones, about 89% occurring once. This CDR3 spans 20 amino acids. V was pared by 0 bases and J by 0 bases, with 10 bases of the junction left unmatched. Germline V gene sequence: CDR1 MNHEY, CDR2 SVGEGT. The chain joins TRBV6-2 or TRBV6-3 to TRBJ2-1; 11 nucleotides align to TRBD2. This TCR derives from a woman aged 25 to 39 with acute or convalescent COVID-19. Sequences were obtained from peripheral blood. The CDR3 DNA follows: TGTGCCAGCAGTTACTCGATGGAACTAGCGGGGGATAGCTCCTACAATGAGCAGTTCTTC. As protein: CASSYSMELAGDSSYNEQFF.